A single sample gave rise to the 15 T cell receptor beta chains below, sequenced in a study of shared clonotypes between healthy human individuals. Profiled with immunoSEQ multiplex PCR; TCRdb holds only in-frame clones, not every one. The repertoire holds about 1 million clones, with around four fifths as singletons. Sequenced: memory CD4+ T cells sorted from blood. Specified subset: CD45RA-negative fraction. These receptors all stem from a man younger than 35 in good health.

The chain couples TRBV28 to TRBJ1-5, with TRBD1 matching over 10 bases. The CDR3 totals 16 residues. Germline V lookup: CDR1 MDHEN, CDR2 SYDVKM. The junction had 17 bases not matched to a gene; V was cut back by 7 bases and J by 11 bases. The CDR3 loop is CASTQAGQGPPAAQHF. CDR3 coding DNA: TGTGCCAGCACCCAAGCGGGACAGGGGCCACCGGCGGCCCAGCATTTT.

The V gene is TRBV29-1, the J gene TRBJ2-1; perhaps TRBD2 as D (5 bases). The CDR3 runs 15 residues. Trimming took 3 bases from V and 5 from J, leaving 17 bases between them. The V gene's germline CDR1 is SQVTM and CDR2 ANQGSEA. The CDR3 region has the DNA TGCAGCGTTGAGGGTTCCGGACTTAGAGACAATGAGCAGTTCTTC. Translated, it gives CSVEGSGLRDNEQFF.

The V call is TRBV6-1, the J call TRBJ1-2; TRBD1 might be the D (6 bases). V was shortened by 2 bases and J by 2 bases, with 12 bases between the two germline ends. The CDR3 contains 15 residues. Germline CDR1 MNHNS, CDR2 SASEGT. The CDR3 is CASSEYQGTNYGYTF. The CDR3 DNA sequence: TGTGCCAGCAGTGAATATCAGGGGACCAACTATGGCTACACCTTC.

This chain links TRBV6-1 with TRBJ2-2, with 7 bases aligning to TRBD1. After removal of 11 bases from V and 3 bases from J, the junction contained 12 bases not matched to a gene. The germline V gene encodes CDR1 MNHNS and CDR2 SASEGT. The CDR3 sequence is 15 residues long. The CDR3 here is CAARLRGTDTGELFF. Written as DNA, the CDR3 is TGTGCCGCCCGGCTCAGGGGGACGGACACCGGGGAGCTGTTTTTT.

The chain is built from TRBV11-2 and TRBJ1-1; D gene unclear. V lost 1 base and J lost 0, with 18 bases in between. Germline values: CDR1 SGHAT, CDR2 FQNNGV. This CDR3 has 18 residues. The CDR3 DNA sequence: TGTGCCAGCAGCTTAGGGGCGACAACATTCTCCATGAACACTGAAGCTTTCTTT. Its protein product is CASSLGATTFSMNTEAFF. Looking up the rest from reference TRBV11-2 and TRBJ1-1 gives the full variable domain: EAGVAQSPRYKIIEKRQSVAFWCNPISGHATLYWYQQILGQGPKLLIQFQNNGVVDDSQLPKDRFSAERLKGVDSTLKIQPAKLEDSAVYLCASSLGATTFSMNTEAFFGQGTRLTVV.

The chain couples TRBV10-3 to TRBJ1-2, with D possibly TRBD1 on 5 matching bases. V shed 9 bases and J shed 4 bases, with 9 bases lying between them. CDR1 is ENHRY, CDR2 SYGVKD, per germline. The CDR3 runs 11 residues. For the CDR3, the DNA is TGTGCCATAGGGGACGGCTATGGCTACACCTTC. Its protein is CAIGDGYGYTF.

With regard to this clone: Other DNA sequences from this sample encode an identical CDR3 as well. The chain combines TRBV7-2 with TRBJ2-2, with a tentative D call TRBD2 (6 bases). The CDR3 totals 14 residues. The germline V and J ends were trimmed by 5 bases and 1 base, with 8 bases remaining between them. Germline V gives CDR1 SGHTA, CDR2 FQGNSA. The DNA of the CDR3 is TGTGCCAGCAGCGCGGGAATGAACACCGGGGAGCTGTTTTTT. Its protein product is CASSAGMNTGELFF.

CDR3 loop: CASSLTVSYEQYF. For the CDR3, the DNA is TGTGCCAGCAGTTTGACAGTATCCTACGAGCAGTACTTC. This chain uses TRBV6-5 with TRBJ2-7; D is possibly TRBD1 (5 bases). V shed 4 bases and J shed 1 base, with 8 bases lying between them. The CDR3 runs to 13 residues. Germline V gives CDR1 MNHEY, CDR2 SVGAGI.

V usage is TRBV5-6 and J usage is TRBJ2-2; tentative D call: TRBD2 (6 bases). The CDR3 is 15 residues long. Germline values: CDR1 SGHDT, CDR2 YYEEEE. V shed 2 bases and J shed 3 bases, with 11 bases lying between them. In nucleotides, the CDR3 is TGTGCCAGCAGCTTTTCGGGACTCCACACCGGGGAGCTGTTTTTT. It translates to CASSFSGLHTGELFF.

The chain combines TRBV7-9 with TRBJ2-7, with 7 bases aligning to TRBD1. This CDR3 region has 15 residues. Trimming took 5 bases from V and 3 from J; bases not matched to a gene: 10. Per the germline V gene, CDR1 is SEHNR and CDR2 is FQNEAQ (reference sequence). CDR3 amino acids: CASSTAGTANYEQYF. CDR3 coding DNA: TGTGCCAGCAGCACAGCCGGGACAGCGAACTACGAGCAGTACTTC.

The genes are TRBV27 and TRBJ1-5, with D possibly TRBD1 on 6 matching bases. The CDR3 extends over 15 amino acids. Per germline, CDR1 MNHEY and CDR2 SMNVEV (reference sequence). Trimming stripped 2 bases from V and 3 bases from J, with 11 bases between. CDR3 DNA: TGTGCCAGCAGTTTAGGCTCAGGGGCCAATCAGCCCCAGCATTTT. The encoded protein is CASSLGSGANQPQHF.

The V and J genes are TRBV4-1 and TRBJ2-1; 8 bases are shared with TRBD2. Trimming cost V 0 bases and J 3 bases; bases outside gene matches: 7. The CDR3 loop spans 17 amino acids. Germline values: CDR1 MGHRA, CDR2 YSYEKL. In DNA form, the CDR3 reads TGCGCCAGCAGCCAAGATCCGGGACGGGGGGGCTACAATGAGCAGTTCTTC. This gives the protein CASSQDPGRGGYNEQFF.

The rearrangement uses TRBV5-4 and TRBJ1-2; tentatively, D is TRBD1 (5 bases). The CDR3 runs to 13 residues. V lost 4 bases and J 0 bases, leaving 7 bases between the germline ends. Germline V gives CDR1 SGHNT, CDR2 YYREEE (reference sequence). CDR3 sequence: CASSQTANYGYTF. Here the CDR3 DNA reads TGTGCCAGCAGCCAGACAGCTAACTATGGCTACACCTTC. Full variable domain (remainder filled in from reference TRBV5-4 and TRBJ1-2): ETGVTQSPTHLIKTRGQQVTLRCSSQSGHNTVSWYQQALGQGPQFIFQYYREEENGRGNFPPRFSGLQFPNYSSELNVNALELDDSALYLCASSQTANYGYTFGSGTRLTVV.

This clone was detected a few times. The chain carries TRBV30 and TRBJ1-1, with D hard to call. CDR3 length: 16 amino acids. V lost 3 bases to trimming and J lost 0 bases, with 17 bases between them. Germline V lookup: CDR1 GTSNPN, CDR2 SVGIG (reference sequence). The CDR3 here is CAWSVKPRPVNTEAFF. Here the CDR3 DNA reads TGTGCCTGGAGCGTAAAACCCCGCCCGGTGAACACTGAAGCTTTCTTT.

CDR3 sequence (DNA): TGTGCCAGCAGTGGCCGGGACCATAGCAATCAGCCCCAGCATTTT. Its protein product is CASSGRDHSNQPQHF. The rearrangement uses TRBV6-1 and TRBJ1-5; perhaps TRBD1 as D (5 bases). With 4 bases removed from V and 0 bases from J, the gap between germline ends came to 10 bases. The germline V gene has CDR1 MNHNS and CDR2 SASEGT. This CDR3 has 15 amino acids.